This T cell receptor beta chain appears in the sequencing data of a study of regulatory T cells in long-lasting Graves disease. Sample time point: newly diagnosed GD, antithyroid drugs for less than 3 months. Making the TCR library involved RNA that had been extracted from PBMCs. Per germline, CDR1 MNHEY and CDR2 SMNVEV (reference sequence). Trimming cost V 0 bases and J 2 bases; bases outside gene matches: 4. The CDR3 runs 17 residues. iRepertoire HTBI primers and Arm-PCR of CDR3 regions built TCR beta libraries. MiXCR, run by TCRdb on the multiplex PCR reads, gives a single entry per CDR3 protein. Here the sample spans 450,000 to 600,000 distinct CDR3 sequences, about 16% being singletons. This clonotype has a count of ten or more. These data were also filed under a second study, of T cells in Graves' hyperthyroidism and ophthalmopathy. That investigation notes: The HTBI primer set drove a first-round RT-PCR of the TCR CDR3. Patients with ophthalmopathy were separated from those with stable hyperthyroidism by a 13 V-J model.

The rearrangement uses TRBV27 and TRBJ2-2; TRBD1 matches 9 bases. This sequence was found in a man aged 40-55 years with Graves disease. The sequenced sample was peripheral blood mononuclear cells (PBMCs), obtained at new diagnosis, from a patient treated with antithyroid drugs. The CDR3 coding sequence is TGTGCCAGCAGTTTATCAGGACAGGGGCTAAACACCGGGGAGCTGTTTTTT. Encoded protein: CASSLSGQGLNTGELFF.